The rows below give T cell receptor beta chains drawn from one sample of a study of blood T cells in healthy people across ages. One entry per CDR3 protein, called by TCRdb with MiXCR from the 5' RACE reads. There are 1,500,000 or so distinct CDR3 sequences in the sample; less than 45% occur only once, and 4% lies in the top ten. Sequenced sample: blood. Receptors were obtained from a woman between 18 and 29 years old in good health. Each CDR3 is given with its conserved first and last residue. D genes are given only for firm matches. The size of a clone is reported for some rows only, either as once, few or many, or as a class for expanded clones.

d_call,v_call,clone_size,j_call,cdr3_nt,cdr3_aa
TRBD1,TRBV15,few,TRBJ2-1,TGTGCCACCAGCAGAGATCCGTCAGGGGGAGACAATGAGCAGTTCTTC,CATSRDPSGGDNEQFF
TRBD1,TRBV27,.,TRBJ2-1,TGTGCCAGCAGTTCGGACAGGGGAACCAATGAGCAGTTCTTC,CASSSDRGTNEQFF
.,TRBV4-1,.,TRBJ2-7,TGCGCCAGCAGCCAAGATAGCAGGGCTCCCTACGAGCAGTACTTC,CASSQDSRAPYEQYF
TRBD1,TRBV12-3/TRBV12-4,.,TRBJ1-5,TGTGCCAGCAGTTTTGGCCCTACAGGGGGACCGCCCCAGCATTTT,CASSFGPTGGPPQHF
TRBD1,TRBV10-3,.,TRBJ1-1,TGTGCCATCAGTAGGGGACAGGGGCTGAACACTGAAGCTTTCTTT,CAISRGQGLNTEAFF
.,TRBV6-5,few,TRBJ2-3,TGTGCCAGCAGTTTCACAGGGTCAGATACGCAGTATTTT,CASSFTGSDTQYF
TRBD1,TRBV4-3,few,TRBJ2-1,TGCGCCAGCAGCCAAGTGGACAGGGAAGTCAATGAGCAGTTCTTC,CASSQVDREVNEQFF
TRBD2,TRBV9,.,TRBJ2-1,TGTGCCAGCAGCTTTAGCGGGAGGAGCTCCTACAATGAGCAGTTCTTC,CASSFSGRSSYNEQFF
TRBD2,TRBV12-3/TRBV12-4,once,TRBJ2-5,TGTGCCAGCGTCGCACTAGCGGGGGGTTCGTATGAGCAGTACTTC,CASVALAGGSYEQYF
TRBD1,TRBV6-1,few,TRBJ2-7,TGTGCCAGCGACAGGGGGAGCTCCTACGAGCAGTACTTC,CASDRGSSYEQYF
.,TRBV27,.,TRBJ1-6,TGTGCCAGCAGTTTAGGTCCGAATTCGGCCCTCCACTTT,CASSLGPNSALHF
TRBD2,TRBV29-1,.,TRBJ2-1,TGCAGCGTATCCGGTTGGACTAGCGGAGCTAGCTCCTACAATGAGCAGTTCTTC,CSVSGWTSGASSYNEQFF
.,TRBV12-3/TRBV12-4,many,TRBJ2-1,TGTGCCAGCAGCTTGGGTGAGCAGTTCTTC,CASSLGEQFF
.,TRBV3-1,.,TRBJ2-3,TGTGCCAGAAATTCCGTCGACCGCAACTCTAGCACAGATACGCAGTATTTT,CARNSVDRNSSTDTQYF
.,TRBV11-2,.,TRBJ2-1,TGTGCCAGCAGCTTAGGCGGGCTAGCGCACTCCTACAATGAGCAGTTCTTC,CASSLGGLAHSYNEQFF
.,TRBV12-3/TRBV12-4,.,TRBJ2-1,TGTGCCAGCAGTTTAGCGGACATAAGGGAGACCCAGTTCTTC,CASSLADIRETQFF
.,TRBV5-1,.,TRBJ1-1,TGCGCCAGCAGCTTGGACAGGTACACTGAAGCTTTCTTT,CASSLDRYTEAFF
.,TRBV7-2,few,TRBJ2-5,TGTGCCAGCAGACATCCCCGCCGAGAGACCCAGTACTTC,CASRHPRRETQYF
.,TRBV12-3/TRBV12-4,.,TRBJ2-1,TGTGCCAGCAGTTTTGGGCGAGCGGGTAACAATGAGCAGTTCTTC,CASSFGRAGNNEQFF
TRBD1,TRBV20-1,.,TRBJ1-2,TGCAGTGCTAGTGGCGGACAGGGAGGGGACTATGGCTACACCTTC,CSASGGQGGDYGYTF
TRBD1,TRBV6-5,.,TRBJ1-6,TGTGGGAGTCAGGGGGCTAATTCACCCCTCCACTTT,CGSQGANSPLHF
.,TRBV20-1,.,TRBJ1-4,TGCAGTGCTGGGATCCCGCGTGCAACTAATGAAAAACTGTTTTTT,CSAGIPRATNEKLFF
.,TRBV7-9,.,TRBJ1-1,TGTGCCAGCAGGGAGGGACCGACGAACACTGAAGCTTTCTTT,CASREGPTNTEAFF
.,TRBV27,.,TRBJ2-1,TGTGCCAGCAGTTTAGGGCGGATCTACAATGAGCAGTTCTTC,CASSLGRIYNEQFF
.,TRBV2,.,TRBJ2-5,TGTGCCAGCAGTGAACAGGGGTGGGGAGAGACCCAGTACTTC,CASSEQGWGETQYF
TRBD1,TRBV6-5,few,TRBJ2-7,TGTGCCAGCAGTTACTCTATCCTTACAGGGGGCGCGTCCCACGAGCAGTACTTC,CASSYSILTGGASHEQYF
.,TRBV7-2,few,TRBJ2-2,TGTGCCAGCAGCTTAGCCGGGGACACCGGGGAGCTGTTTTTT,CASSLAGDTGELFF
.,TRBV20-1,.,TRBJ1-1,TGCAGTGCTAGAGAATTCAGGACGGAGAACACTGAAGCTTTCTTT,CSAREFRTENTEAFF
TRBD1,TRBV9,few,TRBJ2-1,TGTGCCAGCAGCGACGGGACAGGGTACTACAATGAGCAGTTCTTC,CASSDGTGYYNEQFF
TRBD2,TRBV12-3/TRBV12-4,few,TRBJ2-7,TGTGCCAGCAGCAAACTAGCGGGCGGGTACGAGCAGTACTTC,CASSKLAGGYEQYF
TRBD1,TRBV30,once,TRBJ1-4,TGTGCCTGGAGCCAACCGGGACAGGGATCTGAAAAACTGTTTTTT,CAWSQPGQGSEKLFF
.,TRBV20-1,few,TRBJ1-4,TGCAGTGCTAGAGATCTCGTCGGGGGCATAAATAAACTGTTTTTT,CSARDLVGGINKLFF
TRBD2,TRBV4-1,.,TRBJ2-4,TGCGCCAGCAGCCCGGGACTAGCGGGGGTGACCTGGAACATTCAGTACTTC,CASSPGLAGVTWNIQYF
TRBD1,TRBV5-1,.,TRBJ1-5,TGCGCCAGCAGCTGGGGGACAGATAGCAATCAGCCCCAGCATTTT,CASSWGTDSNQPQHF
.,TRBV25-1,few,TRBJ1-2,TGTGCCAGCAGTGATCCCATAGGACTCTATGGCTACACCTTC,CASSDPIGLYGYTF
TRBD1,TRBV29-1,.,TRBJ2-7,TGCAGCGTTGAATGGAACAGGGGTCGGACCTGCGAGCAGTACTTC,CSVEWNRGRTCEQYF
.,TRBV6-2/TRBV6-3,.,TRBJ1-5,TGTGCCACCCGTTCTCCGGGGACGACCCAGCATTTT,CATRSPGTTQHF
.,TRBV4-2,.,TRBJ2-7,TGTGCCAGCAGCCAGCCGGGACACACCTCCTACGAGCAGTACTTC,CASSQPGHTSYEQYF
.,TRBV4-2,.,TRBJ2-6,TGTGCCAGCAGCCAAGATGGCGTGACCTCCTCTGGGGCCAACGTCCTGACTTTC,CASSQDGVTSSGANVLTF
TRBD2,TRBV15,.,TRBJ2-1,TGTGCCACCAGAGGACTAGCGGACAATGAGCAGTTCTTC,CATRGLADNEQFF
.,TRBV4-2,.,TRBJ2-5,TGTGCCAGCAGCCAAGATGGGGAACCAGAGACCCAGTACTTC,CASSQDGEPETQYF
.,TRBV4-1,once,TRBJ1-2,TGCGCCAGCTGCCAAGATGGACAGAGCTACACCTTC,CASCQDGQSYTF
TRBD2,TRBV20-1,.,TRBJ2-1,TGCAGTGCTAGAATCGGCGGGAGTGTGAATGAGCAGTTCTTC,CSARIGGSVNEQFF
.,TRBV27,few,TRBJ2-1,TGTGCCAGCTCCCCCGGCCTTGAGGGCTACAATGAGCAGTTCTTC,CASSPGLEGYNEQFF
TRBD1,TRBV10-3,.,TRBJ2-1,TGTGCCATCAGTGAGGACAGGGCTGAGCAGTTCTTC,CAISEDRAEQFF
TRBD2,TRBV20-1,.,TRBJ2-3,TGCAGTGCCAAGACTAGCGGGGGATATTTGTATACGCAGTATTTT,CSAKTSGGYLYTQYF